This TCR beta chain came from a study of T cell responses to AZD1222 COVID-19 vaccine. Regarding this clone: Antigen specificity is unknown.

Pooled in the analysis were second doses at about 4 or about 12 weeks. Generated by immunoSEQ multiplex PCR, the TCRdb table keeps only in-frame clones and is missing some. The sample lists 150,000 or so clones, approximately 91% seen once, with around 1% in the top ten. The V end lost 4 bases, the J end lost 5 bases, and 14 bases lay between the germline ends. The CDR3 is made up of 13 amino acids. Looked up from germline, CDR1 is SQVTM and CDR2 is ANQGSEA. Whole-study findings and limits: The repertoires were collected only after the peak T cell response. An increase in Spike-specific TCR breadth and depth was observed after two AZD1222 doses. White British people made up most donors, females outnumbered males, and clonal diversity was possibly underestimated.

The source of this sequence is an adult who received the AZD1222 COVID-19 vaccine. The sample here was peripheral blood, taken 28 days after the second AZD1222 dose. J is TRBJ1-2 and V is TRBV29-1, with D perhaps matching TRBD1 (6 bases). The CDR3 DNA reads TGCAGCGTTGTGGACAGCCCGGGTTATGGCTACACCTTC. It yields the protein CSVVDSPGYGYTF.